The source of this T cell receptor beta chain is a study of T cells in Graves' hyperthyroidism and ophthalmopathy. RNA transcripts provided the source from which TCR beta CDR3 regions were amplified. The TCR CDR3 first-round RT-PCR relied on the HTBI primer set. MiXCR, applied by TCRdb to the multiplex PCR reads, yields one record per CDR3 protein. The sample has a few hundred thousand distinct CDR3 sequences; more than 14% are singletons. This clonotype was counted many times. The V segment lost 2 bases and the J segment 0 bases; nucleotides outside the gene matches: 4. The CDR3 consists of 15 residues. Germline assignment: CDR1 SGDLS and CDR2 YYNGEE.

The source is a woman aged 40-49 years with Graves' hyperthyroidism that later progressed to Graves' ophthalmopathy. The chain recombines TRBV9 with TRBJ2-7; 8 bases map to TRBD1. The sample consisted of blood. CDR3 in DNA: TGTGCCAGCAGCGTCGGGACAGGAAGCTCCTACGAGCAGTACTTC. It specifies CASSVGTGSSYEQYF.